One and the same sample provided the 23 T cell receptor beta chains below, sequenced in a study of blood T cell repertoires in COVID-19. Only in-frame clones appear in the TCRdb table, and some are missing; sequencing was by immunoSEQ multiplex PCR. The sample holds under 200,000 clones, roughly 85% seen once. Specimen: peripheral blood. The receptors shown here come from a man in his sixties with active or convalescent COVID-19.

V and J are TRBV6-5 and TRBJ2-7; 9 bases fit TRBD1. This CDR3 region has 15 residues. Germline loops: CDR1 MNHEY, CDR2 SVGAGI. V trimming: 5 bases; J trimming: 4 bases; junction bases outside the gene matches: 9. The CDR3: CASSRRGTGRYEQYF. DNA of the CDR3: TGTGCCAGCAGTCGCCGGGGGACAGGGCGGTACGAGCAGTACTTC.

The CDR3: CASSIGLAGGRNNEQFF. DNA for the CDR3: TGTGCCAGTAGTATCGGACTAGCGGGGGGTAGAAACAATGAGCAGTTCTTC. The chain combines TRBV19 with TRBJ2-1; the match to TRBD2 covers 14 bases. V trimming: 3 bases; J trimming: 5 bases; junction bases outside the gene matches: 6. Germline CDR1 reads LNHDA; CDR2 reads SQIVND (reference sequence). This CDR3 region has 17 residues.

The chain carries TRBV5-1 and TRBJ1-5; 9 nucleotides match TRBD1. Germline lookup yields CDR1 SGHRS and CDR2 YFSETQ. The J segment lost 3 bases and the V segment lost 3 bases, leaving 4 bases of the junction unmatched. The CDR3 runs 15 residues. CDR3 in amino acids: CASSYGTGNNQPQHF. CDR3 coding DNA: TGCGCCAGCAGCTACGGGACAGGGAACAATCAGCCCCAGCATTTT.

The CDR3 DNA reads TGTGCCAGCAGCTCCGGTAACAGGGTCCGAGAGACCCAGTACTTC. Its translation: CASSSGNRVRETQYF. The rearrangement joins TRBV7-9 to TRBJ2-5, with D possibly TRBD1 on 6 matching bases. The V end lost 4 bases, the J end lost 4 bases, and 16 bases lay between the germline ends. The CDR3 runs 15 residues. CDR1 SEHNR and CDR2 FQNEAQ come from the germline V gene (reference sequence).

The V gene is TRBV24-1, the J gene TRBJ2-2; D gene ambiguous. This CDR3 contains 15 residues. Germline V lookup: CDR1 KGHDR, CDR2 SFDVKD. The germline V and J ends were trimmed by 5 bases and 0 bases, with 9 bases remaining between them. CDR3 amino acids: CATSGAGPNTGELFF. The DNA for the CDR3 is TGTGCCACCAGTGGAGCAGGCCCGAACACCGGGGAGCTGTTTTTT.

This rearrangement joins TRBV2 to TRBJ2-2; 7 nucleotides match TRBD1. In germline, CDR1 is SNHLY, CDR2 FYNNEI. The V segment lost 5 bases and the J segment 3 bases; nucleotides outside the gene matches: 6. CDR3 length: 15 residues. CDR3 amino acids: CASSRDSPDTGELFF. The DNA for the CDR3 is TGTGCCAGCAGTCGGGACAGCCCCGACACCGGGGAGCTGTTTTTT.

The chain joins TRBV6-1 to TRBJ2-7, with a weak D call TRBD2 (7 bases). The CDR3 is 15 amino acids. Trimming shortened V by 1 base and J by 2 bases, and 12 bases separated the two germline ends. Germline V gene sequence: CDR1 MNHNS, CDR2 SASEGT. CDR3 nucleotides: TGTGCCAGCAGTGAAGAGGGGGGGGTCACCTACGAGCAGTACTTC. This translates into CASSEEGGVTYEQYF.

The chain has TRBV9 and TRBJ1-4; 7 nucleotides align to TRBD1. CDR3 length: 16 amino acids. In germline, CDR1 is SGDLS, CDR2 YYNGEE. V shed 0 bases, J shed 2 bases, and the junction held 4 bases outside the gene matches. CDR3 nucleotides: TGTGCCAGCAGCGTAGAGGGGGCAGTTACTAATGAAAAACTGTTTTTT. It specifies CASSVEGAVTNEKLFF.

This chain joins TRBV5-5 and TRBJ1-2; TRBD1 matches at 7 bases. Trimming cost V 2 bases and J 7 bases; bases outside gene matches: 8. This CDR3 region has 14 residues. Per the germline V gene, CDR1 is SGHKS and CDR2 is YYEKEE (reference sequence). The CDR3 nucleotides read TGTGCCAGCAGCTTCTACACAGGGGCGGGTGGCTACACCTTC. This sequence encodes CASSFYTGAGGYTF.

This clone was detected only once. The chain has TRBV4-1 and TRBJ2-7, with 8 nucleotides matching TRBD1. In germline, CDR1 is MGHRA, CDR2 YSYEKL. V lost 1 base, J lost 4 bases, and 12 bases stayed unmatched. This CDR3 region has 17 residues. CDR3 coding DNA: TGCGCCAGCAGCCAAGGTGCAGGGGGCAAGTTTTTATACGAGCAGTACTTC. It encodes CASSQGAGGKFLYEQYF.

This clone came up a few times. The CDR3: CASSGLAKTRDNTQYF. CDR3 nucleotide sequence: TGCGCCAGCAGTGGACTAGCGAAAACAAGGGATAATACGCAGTATTTT. The chain uses TRBV4-1 and TRBJ2-3, with 9 bases fitting TRBD2. Germline CDR1 MGHRA, CDR2 YSYEKL. V lost 6 bases to trimming and J lost 7 bases; unmatched junction nucleotides: 14. CDR3 length: 16 residues.

This CDR3 reads CASSLGRAGGYNSPLHF. The CDR3 DNA reads TGCGCCAGCAGCTTGGGGCGAGCGGGGGGTTATAATTCACCCCTCCACTTT. J is TRBJ1-6 and V is TRBV5-1; a weak D match, TRBD1 (5 bases). Deletions cut 0 bases from V and 4 bases from J, with 14 bases between. Per germline, CDR1 SGHRS and CDR2 YFSETQ. The CDR3 spans 17 residues.

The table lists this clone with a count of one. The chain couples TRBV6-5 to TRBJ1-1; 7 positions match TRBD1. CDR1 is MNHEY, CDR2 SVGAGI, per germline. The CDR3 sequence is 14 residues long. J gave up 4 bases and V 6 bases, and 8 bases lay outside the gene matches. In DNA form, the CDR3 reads TGTGCCAGCAGATCCCTCGGGACAGCCACTGAAGCTTTCTTT. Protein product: CASRSLGTATEAFF.

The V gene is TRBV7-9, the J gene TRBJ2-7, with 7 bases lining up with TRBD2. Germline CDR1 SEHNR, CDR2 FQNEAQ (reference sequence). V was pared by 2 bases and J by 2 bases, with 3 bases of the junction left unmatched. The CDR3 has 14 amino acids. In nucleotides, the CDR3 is TGTGCCAGCAGCTTAAGCGCGGGGGCCTACGAGCAGTACTTC. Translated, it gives CASSLSAGAYEQYF.

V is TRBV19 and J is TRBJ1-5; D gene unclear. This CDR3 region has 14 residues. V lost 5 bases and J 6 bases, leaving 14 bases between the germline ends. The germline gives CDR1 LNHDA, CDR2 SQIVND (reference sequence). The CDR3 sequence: CASSAGPGSQPQHF. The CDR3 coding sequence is TGTGCCAGTAGTGCGGGCCCCGGTAGTCAGCCCCAGCATTTT.

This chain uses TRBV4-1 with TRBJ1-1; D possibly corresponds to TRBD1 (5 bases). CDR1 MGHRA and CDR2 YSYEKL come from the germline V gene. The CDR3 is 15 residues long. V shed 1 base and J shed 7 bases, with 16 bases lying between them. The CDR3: CASSQGLGASSEAFF. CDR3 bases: TGCGCCAGCAGCCAAGGGTTAGGGGCTAGTAGTGAAGCTTTCTTT.

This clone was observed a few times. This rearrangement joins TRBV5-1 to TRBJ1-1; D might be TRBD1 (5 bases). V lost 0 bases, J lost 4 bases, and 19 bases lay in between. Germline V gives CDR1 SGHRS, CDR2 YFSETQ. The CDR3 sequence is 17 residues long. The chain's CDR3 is CASSLAFWGLTRTEAFF. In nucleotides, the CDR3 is TGCGCCAGCAGCTTGGCTTTTTGGGGCCTCACCCGCACTGAAGCTTTCTTT. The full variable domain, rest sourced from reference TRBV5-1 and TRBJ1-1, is KAGVTQTPRYLIKTRGQQVTLSCSPISGHRSVSWYQQTPGQGLQFLFEYFSETQRNKGNFPGRFSGRQFSNSRSEMNVSTLELGDSALYLCASSLAFWGLTRTEAFFGQGTRLTVV.

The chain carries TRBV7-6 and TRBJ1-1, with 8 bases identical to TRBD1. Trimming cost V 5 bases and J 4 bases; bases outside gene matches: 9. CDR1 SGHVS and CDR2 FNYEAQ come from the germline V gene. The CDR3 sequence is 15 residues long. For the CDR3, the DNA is TGTGCCAGCAGCCCTCAGGACAGGGCTAGCACTGAAGCTTTCTTT. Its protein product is CASSPQDRASTEAFF.

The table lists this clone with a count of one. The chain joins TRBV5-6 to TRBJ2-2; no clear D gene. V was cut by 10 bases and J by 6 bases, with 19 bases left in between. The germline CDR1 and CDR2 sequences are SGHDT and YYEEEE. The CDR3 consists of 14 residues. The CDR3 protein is CAGSSSRGAGELFF. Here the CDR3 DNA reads TGTGCCGGGTCCTCGTCCCGTGGAGCCGGGGAGCTGTTTTTT. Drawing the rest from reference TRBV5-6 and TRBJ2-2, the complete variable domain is DAGVTQSPTHLIKTRGQQVTLRCSPKSGHDTVSWYQQALGQGPQFIFQYYEEEERQRGNFPDRFSGHQFPNYSSELNVNALLLGDSALYLCAGSSSRGAGELFFGEGSRLTVL.

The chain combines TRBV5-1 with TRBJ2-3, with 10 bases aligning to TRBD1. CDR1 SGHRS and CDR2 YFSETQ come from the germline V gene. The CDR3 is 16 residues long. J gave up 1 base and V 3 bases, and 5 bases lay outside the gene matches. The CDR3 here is CASSSAGTGGTDTQYF. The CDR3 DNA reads TGCGCCAGCAGCTCCGCCGGGACAGGGGGCACAGATACGCAGTATTTT.

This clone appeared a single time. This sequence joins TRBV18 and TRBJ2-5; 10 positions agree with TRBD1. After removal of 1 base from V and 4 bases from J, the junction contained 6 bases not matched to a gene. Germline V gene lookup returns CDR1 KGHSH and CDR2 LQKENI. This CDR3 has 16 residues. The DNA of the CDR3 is TGTGCCAGCTCACCACTAGGGACAGGGGTTGGAGAGACCCAGTACTTC. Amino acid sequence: CASSPLGTGVGETQYF.

The CDR3, as DNA: TGTGCCAGCAGCTTAGCGGGACAGAAGAACACTGAAGCTTTCTTT. The encoded protein is CASSLAGQKNTEAFF. The chain combines TRBV7-9 with TRBJ1-1; 7 bases align to TRBD1. Trimming removed 0 bases from V and 1 base from J; junction bases left unmatched: 2. The CDR3 is 15 amino acids. Germline CDR1 reads SEHNR; CDR2 reads FQNEAQ (reference sequence).

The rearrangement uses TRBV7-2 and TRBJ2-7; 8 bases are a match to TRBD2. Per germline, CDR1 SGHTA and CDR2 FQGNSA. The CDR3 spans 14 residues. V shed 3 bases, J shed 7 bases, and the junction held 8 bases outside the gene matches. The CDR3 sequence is CASSFNGGAWEQYF. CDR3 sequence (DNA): TGTGCCAGCAGCTTTAACGGGGGGGCGTGGGAGCAGTACTTC.